A single sample is the source of the 10 T cell receptor beta chains below, sequenced in a study of beta chain features in type 1 diabetes. Study results and limitations: Type 1 diabetes patients had moderately but significantly shorter TCRB CDR3s in all four CD4+ subsets.

Every bit of the isolated RNA underwent reverse transcription, so sequencing read expressed TCRB transcripts. Assay used: immunoSEQ multiplex PCR; TCRdb lists only in-frame clones, some missing. Here the sample spans some 350,000 clones, roughly 14% being singletons. These receptors are not linked to any known antigen. Material: naive CD4+ T cells from blood. Receptors originate from a woman aged 18-35 years with type 1 diabetes.

A few counts support this clone. The chain joins TRBV25-1 to TRBJ2-1; 7 bases are shared with TRBD2. V gave up 9 bases and J gave up 5 bases; unmatched junction bases: 13. The germline CDR1 and CDR2 sequences are MGHDK and SYGVNS. The CDR3 has 15 residues. CDR3 loop: CASGSGGSPNNEQFF. For the CDR3, the DNA is TGTGCCAGTGGAAGTGGCGGGAGCCCAAACAATGAGCAGTTCTTC.

V and J are TRBV27 and TRBJ2-1, with 8 positions matching TRBD1. The CDR3 loop spans 16 amino acids. Per the germline V gene, CDR1 is MNHEY and CDR2 is SMNVEV (reference sequence). Trimming cost V 5 bases and J 3 bases; bases outside gene matches: 9. DNA for the CDR3: TGTGCCAGCAGTCCCCCATGGACAGGGTACTACAATGAGCAGTTCTTC. It specifies CASSPPWTGYYNEQFF.

This clone came up a few times. In DNA form, the CDR3 reads TGCAGCGTTGATATCCAGACTTTTGAAGCTTTCTTT. Its translation is CSVDIQTFEAFF. This rearrangement joins TRBV29-1 to TRBJ1-1; D is undetermined. Germline CDR1 and CDR2: SQVTM and ANQGSEA. This CDR3 contains 12 residues. The ends were cut back, 3 bases at V and 7 bases at J, with 12 bases in the middle.

This clone came up a few times. This sequence joins TRBV28 and TRBJ1-2; 7 bases match TRBD1. The J segment lost 7 bases and the V segment lost 6 bases, leaving 8 bases of the junction unmatched. The CDR3 contains 13 residues. CDR1 is MDHEN and CDR2 is SYDVKM in the germline V gene. The CDR3 bases are TGTGCCAGCAGCCAAAACACAGGGGTTGGCTACACCTTC. Residues: CASSQNTGVGYTF.

This rearrangement joins TRBV28 to TRBJ1-2; TRBD1 matches at 10 bases. CDR1 and CDR2 (germline): MDHEN, SYDVKM. The CDR3 spans 14 residues. V lost 6 bases, J lost 4 bases, and 5 bases stayed unmatched. The CDR3 region has the DNA TGTGCCAGCAGGACCGGGACAGGGGTCTATGGCTACACCTTC. It codes for CASRTGTGVYGYTF.

This clone turned up a few times. The chain joins TRBV6-1 to TRBJ2-7; D is uncertain. This CDR3 is 13 amino acids long. CDR1 is MNHNS and CDR2 is SASEGT in the germline V gene. The V gene lost 2 bases and the J gene lost 4 bases, with 9 bases spanning the gap. CDR3 DNA sequence: TGTGCCAGCAGTGAAATGGCTCGATACGAGCAGTACTTC. Amino acid sequence: CASSEMARYEQYF.

This clone was observed a few times. The chain joins TRBV7-2 to TRBJ2-7, with TRBD2 identical over 7 bases. Germline V CDR1 and CDR2: SGHTA, FQGNSA. V trimming: 1 base; J trimming: 3 bases; junction bases outside the gene matches: 6. The CDR3 is 15 residues long. In DNA, the CDR3 is TGTGCCAGCAGCTTAGGTCCGGCTAGCGGCTACGAGCAGTACGTC. The encoded protein is CASSLGPASGYEQYV.

This clone appeared a few times. The V call is TRBV18, the J call TRBJ2-1; a possible D gene is TRBD1 (5 bases). V dropped 3 bases and J dropped 7 bases, with 13 bases sitting between them. This CDR3 spans 14 amino acids. Per germline, CDR1 KGHSH and CDR2 LQKENI. The CDR3 sequence is CASSPVAGNNEQFF. CDR3 bases: TGTGCCAGCTCACCGGTGGCAGGGAATAATGAGCAGTTCTTC.

The chain joins TRBV5-1 to TRBJ2-7; 9 bases match TRBD2. Trimming took 0 bases from V and 5 from J; bases not matched to a gene: 3. The CDR3 length is 14 residues. Per the germline V gene, CDR1 is SGHRS and CDR2 is YFSETQ. The CDR3 sequence: CASSLDSGSDEQYV. The CDR3 DNA reads as TGCGCCAGCAGCTTGGATAGCGGGAGCGACGAGCAGTACGTC.

The chain joins TRBV7-9 to TRBJ2-1; 10 bases fit TRBD2. CDR1 and CDR2 (germline): SEHNR, FQNEAQ (reference sequence). The CDR3 is made up of 15 amino acids. Trimming removed 4 bases from V and 6 bases from J; junction bases left unmatched: 6. The CDR3: CASSYIAGGPNEQFF. The CDR3, as DNA: TGTGCCAGCAGCTACATAGCGGGAGGCCCCAATGAGCAGTTCTTC.